Below are 19 T cell receptor beta chains sequenced from a single sample in a study of response to subunit inactivated influenza vaccine (dated by TCRdb to 2017 to 2018). Library method: RT-PCR. The sample was run on an Illumina HiSeq 2500. TCRdb passed the public sequencing reads through fastp at Q25 and MiXCR, retaining productive beta sequences. CDR3 protein sequences are deduplicated, and each keeps its most common genes and DNA. Here the sample has 650,000 to 800,000 distinct CDR3 sequences; under 20% occur a single time. Of the sample, roughly a tenth is held by the ten largest clones. The sequencing used PBMCs from blood, collected around 5 days after vaccination. These TCRs come from a man between 50 and 59 years old who received an inactivated influenza vaccine. Donor details come from another sample of the same person, matched by shared clones.

This chain uses TRBV5-8 with TRBJ1-1; D is possibly TRBD1 (6 bases). Trimming cost V 5 bases and J 4 bases, with 12 bases left between them. The CDR3 is 13 amino acids. CDR1 and CDR2 (germline): SGHTS, YDEGEE. CDR3 amino acids: CASRYTGSTEAFF. For the CDR3, the DNA is TGTGCCAGCAGATATACAGGGAGCACTGAAGCTTTCTTT.

This clonotype was counted only a few times. The chain links TRBV24-1 to TRBJ2-2, with 9 bases that match TRBD2. Germline CDR1 reads KGHDR; CDR2 reads SFDVKD. CDR3 size: 15 residues. V lost 5 bases and J lost 3; bases outside the gene matches: 3. CDR3 protein: CATSGIAGDTGELFF. Written as DNA, the CDR3 is TGTGCCACCAGTGGGATAGCGGGAGACACCGGGGAGCTGTTTTTT.

This clonotype was observed a single time. The chain couples TRBV6-6 to TRBJ2-1; no reliable D call. Germline assignment: CDR1 MNHNY and CDR2 SVGAGI (reference sequence). V dropped 2 bases and J dropped 8 bases, with 7 bases sitting between them. The CDR3 has 12 amino acids. CDR3 coding DNA: TGTGCCAGCAGTTACGGGCAGGATGAGCAGTTCTTC. Its translation is CASSYGQDEQFF.

This rearrangement joins TRBV20-1 to TRBJ2-2; 8 bases are a match to TRBD2. The V gene's germline CDR1 is DFQATT and CDR2 SNEGSKA (reference sequence). The CDR3 covers 15 residues. V lost 1 base and J lost 4; bases outside the gene matches: 5. CDR3 DNA sequence: TGCAGTGCTAGAGGGGCGGGGGGAGGCACCGGGGAGCTGTTTTTT. Encoded protein: CSARGAGGGTGELFF.

This clonotype was detected ten times or more. The chain couples TRBV7-9 to TRBJ2-2, with D possibly being TRBD1 or TRBD2 (6 bases each). CDR1 and CDR2 from the germline V gene are SEHNR and FQNEAQ (reference sequence). The CDR3 loop spans 16 amino acids. V lost 5 bases, J lost 7 bases, and 20 bases lay in between. CDR3 nucleotide sequence: TGTGCCAGCAGCCCCGGGCCGGGGGCAACGGGCGGGGAGCTGTTTTTT. It specifies CASSPGPGATGGELFF.

The chain joins TRBV20-1 to TRBJ2-1; D is perhaps TRBD2 (6 bases). Germline-derived CDR1 and CDR2 are DFQATT and SNEGSKA (reference sequence). V was pared by 3 bases and J by 1 base, with 19 bases between. This CDR3 has 17 amino acids. The CDR3 DNA reads as TGCAGTGCTAGGCAGGCCGGATTAGCGGCTTCCTACAATGAGCAGTTCTTC. Translating gives CSARQAGLAASYNEQFF.

This chain links TRBV7-2 with TRBJ1-2; tentative D call: TRBD1 (6 bases). The germline V and J ends were trimmed by 4 bases and 5 bases, with 17 bases remaining between them. There are 15 residues in the CDR3. Germline V gives CDR1 SGHTA, CDR2 FQGNSA. The CDR3 spells CASSSMGGGAYGYTF. The CDR3 DNA sequence: TGTGCCAGCAGCTCAATGGGGGGGGGCGCATATGGCTACACCTTC.

This clonotype has only a few counts. The chain couples TRBV4-2 to TRBJ2-7; 7 nucleotides match TRBD1. The CDR3 is 15 amino acids. The germline gives CDR1 LGHNA, CDR2 YNFKEQ. The V segment lost 6 bases and the J segment 1 base; nucleotides outside the gene matches: 9. CDR3 sequence reads: CASSLPGQSSYEQYF. CDR3 in DNA: TGTGCCAGCAGTCTCCCGGGACAGTCATCCTACGAGCAGTACTTC.

This clonotype turned up a few times. This rearrangement joins TRBV5-5 to TRBJ2-7; D ambiguous. CDR1 SGHKS and CDR2 YYEKEE come from the germline V gene (reference sequence). Trimming left V 0 bases short and J 2 bases short, with 12 bases between. The CDR3 has 15 amino acids. The CDR3 spells CASSLGVSFAYEQYF. In nucleotides, the CDR3 is TGTGCCAGCAGCTTGGGGGTCAGTTTCGCCTACGAGCAGTACTTC.

A few counts support this clonotype. V and J are TRBV5-5 and TRBJ2-1; either TRBD1 or TRBD2 may supply D (5 bases each). CDR3 length: 13 residues. Germline lookup yields CDR1 SGHKS and CDR2 YYEKEE (reference sequence). V was pared by 2 bases and J by 7 bases, with 10 bases between. This CDR3 reads CASSFSRENEQFF. The CDR3 DNA reads TGTGCCAGCAGCTTTAGCAGGGAGAATGAGCAGTTCTTC.

V gene TRBV7-9 combines with J gene TRBJ2-5; TRBD1 aligns across 7 bases. V dropped 5 bases and J dropped 1; count of bases not matched to a gene: 4. The V gene's germline CDR1 is SEHNR and CDR2 FQNEAQ (reference sequence). The CDR3 is made up of 14 amino acids. This CDR3 reads CASSPGQFQETQYF. The CDR3 coding sequence is TGTGCCAGCAGCCCGGGACAGTTCCAAGAGACCCAGTACTTC.

This chain uses TRBV5-1 with TRBJ2-2; possibly TRBD2 for D (5 bases). Germline CDR1 SGHRS, CDR2 YFSETQ. CDR3 size: 16 residues. Trimming left V 0 bases short and J 4 bases short, with 13 bases between. The CDR3 here is CASSLASPVGTGELFF. CDR3 sequence (DNA): TGCGCCAGCAGCTTGGCTAGCCCTGTGGGCACCGGGGAGCTGTTTTTT.

This chain links TRBV20-1 with TRBJ1-1; 11 nucleotides agree with TRBD1. Unmatched junction bases numbered 6, after V lost 1 base and J lost 5 bases. Germline CDR1 is DFQATT and CDR2 is SNEGSKA (reference sequence). The CDR3 runs 15 residues. CDR3 amino acids: CSARGTGGSGTEAFF. CDR3 bases: TGCAGTGCTAGAGGGACAGGGGGCTCTGGTACTGAAGCTTTCTTT.

This chain connects TRBV29-1 to TRBJ2-1; D unclear. From germline, CDR1 is SQVTM and CDR2 ANQGSEA. Trimming left V 7 bases short and J 9 bases short, with 19 bases between. CDR3 length equals 13 residues. CDR3 nucleotides: TGCAGCGCAAGACCAACGACCCACGGTGAGCAGTTCTTC. Residues: CSARPTTHGEQFF.

The chain carries TRBV6-5 and TRBJ2-1; the D is unclear. The length of the CDR3 is 16 residues. V dropped 0 bases and J dropped 3 bases, with 12 bases sitting between them. CDR1 is MNHEY, CDR2 SVGAGI, per germline. This CDR3 reads CASSYSPTQVYNEQFF. CDR3 nucleotide sequence: TGTGCCAGCAGTTACTCCCCGACCCAAGTCTACAATGAGCAGTTCTTC.

The chain recombines TRBV27 with TRBJ2-1, with TRBD2 matching over 9 bases. The CDR3 extends over 15 amino acids. Germline CDR1 reads MNHEY; CDR2 reads SMNVEV (reference sequence). With 4 bases clipped from V and 8 bases from J, the junction kept 9 bases outside the gene matches. The CDR3 spells CASSSLAGSRHEQFF. In DNA, the CDR3 is TGTGCCAGCAGTTCCCTAGCGGGATCTCGCCATGAGCAGTTCTTC.

This sequence joins TRBV6-2 or TRBV6-3 and TRBJ2-2, with 11 nucleotides matching TRBD2. The CDR3 spans 15 residues. With V trimmed by 2 bases and J by 7 bases, 3 bases remained unmatched. Germline V gene sequence: CDR1 MNHEY, CDR2 SVGEGT. The CDR3: CASSYSLAGGGELFF. CDR3 nucleotide sequence: TGTGCCAGCAGTTACAGCCTAGCGGGAGGCGGGGAGCTGTTTTTT.

This clonotype came up a few times. The chain joins TRBV4-3 to TRBJ1-2; D unclear. This CDR3 is built from 17 residues. Germline CDR1 LGHNA, CDR2 YSLEER. V lost 3 bases to trimming and J lost 0 bases, with 17 bases between them. The CDR3 region is CASSHEFSALSNYGYTF. CDR3 in DNA: TGCGCCAGCAGCCACGAATTCTCGGCGCTCTCTAACTATGGCTACACCTTC.

This clonotype has only a few counts. The CDR3 DNA sequence: TGTGCCAGCAGTGTCTACTTAGGGACACCAACCCAAGAGACCCAGTACTTC. This sequence encodes CASSVYLGTPTQETQYF. V gene TRBV6-1 combines with J gene TRBJ2-5, with a tentative D call TRBD1 (6 bases). The ends were cut back, 4 bases at V and 1 base at J, with 19 bases in the middle. The CDR3 contains 17 residues. CDR1 is MNHNS and CDR2 is SASEGT in the germline V gene.